This TCR beta chain was observed in a study of OX40 agonist ivuxolimab in advanced cancers. In terms of the full investigation: Ivuxolimab was an agonistic, fully human IgG2 monoclonal antibody directed against OX40 (CD134), a costimulatory receptor. Patients were allowed to have had prior anti-PD-1, anti-PD-L1 or anti-CTLA-4 therapy, and 30% to 50% of the dose-escalation patients had previously received checkpoint inhibitors. A male proportion of approximately 83% and a mean age of around 60 years, ranging from about 20 to 79, were recorded for the dose-escalation cohort. Intravenous ivuxolimab was administered to patients every 2 weeks at six dose levels: 0.01, 0.1, 0.3, 1.5, 3 and 10 mg/kg. Of the 52 patients in dose escalation, about 19 had hepatocellular carcinoma, about 15 had melanoma, 9 had renal cell carcinoma and 9 had head and neck cancer. Partial responses were achieved by three dose-escalation patients, of whom one had hepatocellular carcinoma and two had cutaneous melanoma. The monotherapy dose-escalation portion (N of about 52 patients) of the phase I ivuxolimab trial is reported in the paper. Peripheral TCRbeta sequencing aimed to test whether ivuxolimab altered TCR sequence diversity and caused clonal T-cell expansion. General findings and caveats noted by the study authors: In the 0.1-3.0 mg/kg groups, partial responders had among the lowest normalized peripheral clonal expansion, particularly in CD8+ T cells. The antigen specificity of the clonally expanded peripheral T cells was not determined. After ivuxolimab, more expanded clones were found on average in CD8+ T cells than in CD4+ T cells. Low levels of normalized T-cell clonal expansion were also seen in some patients who did not respond. Clonal expansion of both CD4+ and CD8+ blood T cells was observed from baseline to week 6 at doses 0.1 to 3.0 mg/kg.

The trial excluded patients who had a history of autoimmune disease or were on systemic immunosuppression. In every dose cohort, peripheral blood was drawn for TCR sequencing at baseline, cycle 4 day 1, and cycle 7 day 1. The samples were drawn from a first-in-human, open-label, multicenter phase I dose-escalation trial of ivuxolimab. The trial enrolled adults with locally advanced or metastatic head and neck squamous cell, hepatocellular, melanoma or renal cell carcinoma. Before TCR sequencing, CD4+ and CD8+ T cells were separately sorted from peripheral blood. Remarks on this clone: Which antigen it targets is not known. No base-level quality is on record; no much larger clone is a single base apart.

V and J lose 0 bases and 5 bases, and a span of 11 bases separates them. CDR1 and CDR2, per the germline V gene, are LGHNA and YNFKEQ. The CDR3 goes from the cysteine to the phenylalanine over 15 residues. The kept DNA is CDR3 alone, 45 bases in frame from the first base. To sequence the TCRbeta CDR3 region, genomic DNA was isolated from the sorted cells. The immunoSEQ Assay was used for sequencing of TCRbeta CDR3 regions. Held by TCRdb, this immuneACCESS table contains in-frame sequences only and omits some clones. Under half of the omission traces to an unresolved V gene where checked; the cause of the rest is unknown. The sample has tens of thousands of clones on record, 90% of them singletons. The ten largest clones represent about 5% of the sample.

In this chain, TRBV4-2 is recombined with TRBJ1-5, with TRBD1 as a weak D call on 5 bases. The sample in question was CD4+ or CD8+ T cells sorted from blood, obtained in a trial of the OX40 agonist ivuxolimab. The source of this sequence is an adult with an advanced solid tumor such as melanoma, head and neck, liver or kidney cancer. The base sequence is TGTGCCAGCAGCCAAGAAGGGGTGGTAGATCAGCCCCAGCATTTT. Its coded protein is CASSQEGVVDQPQHF.